The 31 T cell receptor beta chains given below trace back to one sample, sequenced in a study of cytomegalovirus exposure and HLA in healthy donors. The assay was immunoSEQ multiplex PCR, and TCRdb's table has in-frame clones only and misses some. The sample has more than 250,000 clones, 90% seen once. The specimen sequenced was PBMCs. These receptors were taken from a woman in her twenties or thirties in good health and CMV-seronegative.

CDR3 DNA sequence: TGTGCCAGCAGTTTCTCGGGGGGACAAACTGATGGCTACACCTTC. Amino acids: CASSFSGGQTDGYTF. The chain joins TRBV6-6 to TRBJ1-2; tentative D call: TRBD1 (6 bases). Germline loops: CDR1 MNHNY, CDR2 SVGAGI (reference sequence). With 4 bases removed from V and 6 bases from J, the gap between germline ends came to 18 bases. This CDR3 spans 15 amino acids.

The chain employs TRBV28 and TRBJ2-7, with TRBD2 matching 9 bases. V dropped 8 bases and J dropped 7; count of bases not matched to a gene: 12. Germline values: CDR1 MDHEN, CDR2 SYDVKM. The CDR3 has 14 amino acids. The chain's CDR3 is CASYPGLARWEQYF. CDR3 nucleotides: TGTGCCAGCTACCCGGGACTAGCCCGCTGGGAGCAGTACTTC.

This clone was recorded once. The chain joins TRBV7-3 to TRBJ2-2; D uncertain. The germline V gene has CDR1 SGHTA and CDR2 FQGTGA. This CDR3 is 13 amino acids long. Trimming left V 5 bases short and J 1 base short, with 5 bases between. CDR3 sequence reads: CASSTQNTGELFF. CDR3 coding DNA: TGTGCCAGCAGCACACAGAACACCGGGGAGCTGTTTTTT.

To note about this clone: One junction end disagrees with the germline gene, perhaps due to a read error. The rearrangement links TRBV6-5 to TRBJ2-1; 7 bases align to TRBD2. Per germline, CDR1 MNHEY and CDR2 SVGAGI. This CDR3 is 15 amino acids long. CDR3 coding DNA: TGTGCCAGCAGCCAAAGCGGGACCTCCCACAATGAGCAGTTCTTC. Encoded protein: CASSQSGTSHNEQFF.

The chain uses TRBV13 and TRBJ2-1; tentatively, D is TRBD2 (5 bases). The CDR3 extends over 16 amino acids. V was shortened by 2 bases and J by 2 bases, with 13 bases between the two germline ends. CDR1 is PRHDT and CDR2 is FYEKMQ in the germline V gene (reference sequence). The CDR3 here is CASSLLDGIPYNEQFF. CDR3 coding DNA: TGTGCCAGCAGCTTATTGGACGGGATCCCCTACAATGAGCAGTTCTTC.

This chain uses TRBV28 with TRBJ2-3, with D perhaps TRBD2 (6 bases). Germline V gene sequence: CDR1 MDHEN, CDR2 SYDVKM. This CDR3 has 13 amino acids. Trimming cost V 5 bases and J 4 bases, with 10 bases left between them. CDR3 loop: CASSTRLADTQYF. The CDR3 region has the DNA TGTGCCAGCAGTACACGACTAGCAGATACGCAGTATTTT.

The rearrangement uses TRBV11-2 and TRBJ2-5; possibly TRBD1 or TRBD2 for D (5 bases each). Germline loops: CDR1 SGHAT, CDR2 FQNNGV. The CDR3 contains 15 residues. V was clipped by 0 bases and J by 7 bases, with 15 bases between them. As DNA, the CDR3 is TGTGCCAGCAGCTTAGAGTGGGACCCAGGTGTGACCCAGTACTTC. This gives the protein CASSLEWDPGVTQYF. Filled out from reference TRBV11-2 and TRBJ2-5, the complete variable domain reads EAGVAQSPRYKIIEKRQSVAFWCNPISGHATLYWYQQILGQGPKLLIQFQNNGVVDDSQLPKDRFSAERLKGVDSTLKIQPAKLEDSAVYLCASSLEWDPGVTQYFGPGTRLLVL.

J is TRBJ2-5 and V is TRBV6-6; TRBD1 matches at 8 bases. The CDR3 contains 13 residues. J was trimmed by 5 bases and V by 10 bases; bases with no gene match: 9. Germline V CDR1 and CDR2: MNHNY, SVGAGI (reference sequence). The CDR3 here is CATGQGTRETQYF. CDR3 in DNA: TGTGCCACCGGACAGGGTACCAGGGAGACCCAGTACTTC.

The V call is TRBV27, the J call TRBJ1-2; no clear D. Trimming removed 4 bases from V and 4 bases from J, with 13 bases in between. CDR1 is MNHEY, CDR2 SMNVEV, per germline (reference sequence). The CDR3 loop spans 14 amino acids. CDR3 nucleotide sequence: TGTGCCAGCAGTTCCCATCCAGGTAGCTATGGCTACACCTTC. This gives the protein CASSSHPGSYGYTF.

The rearrangement joins TRBV7-3 to TRBJ2-5; TRBD2 matches 12 bases. The CDR3 is 18 residues long. V dropped 4 bases and J dropped 5; count of bases not matched to a gene: 14. Germline assignment: CDR1 SGHTA and CDR2 FQGTGA. The CDR3 here is CASSSWTDTSGRTETQYF. CDR3 coding DNA: TGTGCCAGCAGCTCCTGGACGGACACTAGCGGGAGGACTGAGACCCAGTACTTC.

This clone is a singleton in its sample. The genes are TRBV9 and TRBJ2-2, with 7 bases that match TRBD1. CDR3 length: 14 amino acids. V shed 9 bases, J shed 1 base, and the junction held 6 bases outside the gene matches. Germline-derived CDR1 and CDR2 are SGDLS and YYNGEE. CDR3 residues: CATQSGGNTGELFF. CDR3 sequence (DNA): TGTGCCACCCAGTCAGGGGGGAACACCGGGGAGCTGTTTTTT. Combining the CDR3 with reference TRBV9 and TRBJ2-2 gives the whole variable domain DSGVTQTPKHLITATGQRVTLRCSPRSGDLSVYWYQQSLDQGLQFLIQYYNGEERAKGNILERFSAQQFPDLHSELNLSSLELGDSALYFCATQSGGNTGELFFGEGSRLTVL.

The V call is TRBV30, the J call TRBJ2-1; no firm D call. This CDR3 contains 16 residues. Trimming stripped 3 bases from V and 4 bases from J, with 19 bases between. Germline loops: CDR1 GTSNPN, CDR2 SVGIG (reference sequence). The CDR3 loop reads CAWSVDRAGNYNEQFF. The DNA for the CDR3 is TGTGCCTGGAGCGTAGATAGGGCAGGTAATTACAATGAGCAGTTCTTC.

J is TRBJ1-5 and V is TRBV14, with D uncertain. The CDR3 length is 13 residues. V shed 1 base and J shed 6 bases, with 7 bases lying between them. CDR1 and CDR2 from the germline V gene are SGHDN and FVKESK. This CDR3 reads CASSQGLSQPQHF. The CDR3 region has the DNA TGTGCCAGCAGCCAAGGGCTATCTCAGCCCCAGCATTTT.

The rearrangement links TRBV4-1 to TRBJ2-7; D unresolved. This CDR3 has 14 residues. Germline values: CDR1 MGHRA, CDR2 YSYEKL. V lost 4 bases, J lost 0 bases, and 10 bases lay in between. This CDR3 is CASSPRPDSYEQYF. The CDR3 bases are TGCGCCAGCAGCCCGAGGCCCGACTCCTACGAGCAGTACTTC.

V and J are TRBV29-1 and TRBJ1-1; D remains unclear. This CDR3 is 10 amino acids long. The V gene's germline CDR1 is SQVTM and CDR2 ANQGSEA. V was cut by 5 bases and J by 3 bases, with 4 bases left in between. CDR3 bases: TGCAGCGTTCCGGACACTGAAGCTTTCTTT. It is translated as CSVPDTEAFF.

Concerning this clone: Other DNA sequences from this sample encode an identical CDR3 as well. The genes are TRBV6-5 and TRBJ2-3, with D possibly TRBD1 on 6 matching bases. The V gene lost 7 bases and the J gene lost 0 bases, with 11 bases spanning the gap. CDR1 MNHEY and CDR2 SVGAGI come from the germline V gene. This CDR3 is 14 amino acids long. The CDR3 protein is CASKPGHSTDTQYF. DNA for the CDR3: TGTGCCAGCAAACCGGGACATAGCACAGATACGCAGTATTTT.

The J gene is TRBJ2-7, the V gene TRBV19; no firm D call. The CDR3 loop spans 14 amino acids. V gave up 5 bases and J gave up 3 bases, with 14 bases separating them. The germline V gene has CDR1 LNHDA and CDR2 SQIVND (reference sequence). CDR3 loop: CASSFGADGYEQYF. CDR3 DNA: TGTGCCAGTAGTTTCGGAGCTGACGGCTACGAGCAGTACTTC.

V and J are TRBV7-9 and TRBJ2-3; no definite D call. The V gene's germline CDR1 is SEHNR and CDR2 FQNEAQ (reference sequence). The CDR3 contains 15 residues. The ends were cut back, 1 base at V and 2 bases at J, with 10 bases in the middle. The CDR3 DNA is TGTGCCAGCAGCTTAGAATTGACGGTCACAGATACGCAGTATTTT. It encodes CASSLELTVTDTQYF.

The chain is built from TRBV6-6 and TRBJ2-1; 9 positions agree with TRBD1. The junction had 11 bases not matched to a gene; V was cut back by 5 bases and J by 9 bases. Germline CDR1 MNHNY, CDR2 SVGAGI (reference sequence). The CDR3 length is 15 residues. The CDR3 spells CASSKPGQGVSEQFF. The CDR3 coding sequence is TGTGCCAGCAGTAAACCGGGACAGGGTGTGTCTGAGCAGTTCTTC.

This clone was recorded a few times. The chain recombines TRBV7-2 with TRBJ2-7; 8 positions agree with TRBD2. The CDR3 totals 15 residues. J was trimmed by 0 bases and V by 5 bases; bases with no gene match: 6. The V gene's germline CDR1 is SGHTA and CDR2 FQGNSA. The CDR3 loop reads CASSITGTSSYEQYF. The CDR3 DNA follows: TGTGCCAGCAGCATTACCGGGACTAGCTCCTACGAGCAGTACTTC.

This clone was picked up a small number of times. Here the CDR3 reads CASSLRLAQYNEQFF. The CDR3 bases are TGTGCCAGCAGCCTGAGACTAGCGCAGTACAATGAGCAGTTCTTC. This chain connects TRBV5-6 to TRBJ2-1; 8 positions agree with TRBD2. CDR3 length: 15 residues. J gave up 4 bases and V 4 bases, and 7 bases lay outside the gene matches. Germline V gene sequence: CDR1 SGHDT, CDR2 YYEEEE.

The chain employs TRBV10-2 and TRBJ2-7; D not certain. This CDR3 is 11 amino acids long. Trimming pared 9 bases from V and 4 bases from J, leaving 10 bases between. In germline, CDR1 is WSHSY, CDR2 SAAADI. The CDR3: CASTDGYEQYF. DNA of the CDR3: TGCGCCAGTACGGACGGTTACGAGCAGTACTTC.

The gene calls are TRBV6-5 and TRBJ2-7; TRBD1 agrees at 8 bases. The CDR3 has 12 amino acids. V lost 7 bases to trimming and J lost 2 bases; unmatched junction nucleotides: 1. CDR1 MNHEY and CDR2 SVGAGI come from the germline V gene. The CDR3 here is CASKQGAYEQYF. The DNA of the CDR3 is TGTGCCAGCAAACAGGGGGCCTACGAGCAGTACTTC.

A few counts support this clone. The J gene is TRBJ1-5, the V gene TRBV25-1; D is perhaps TRBD1 (5 bases). CDR3 length equals 14 residues. CDR1 and CDR2 from the germline V gene are MGHDK and SYGVNS. With 5 bases removed from V and 9 bases from J, the gap between germline ends came to 17 bases. CDR3 DNA: TGTGCCAGCAGTCCGTGGGGGAGGATTGGGCCCCAGCATTTT. This gives the protein CASSPWGRIGPQHF.

This chain links TRBV27 with TRBJ1-1, with unresolved D. The V end was cut by 3 bases, the J end by 0 bases, with 14 bases between. Germline V CDR1 and CDR2: MNHEY, SMNVEV (reference sequence). The CDR3 loop spans 16 amino acids. For the CDR3, the DNA is TGTGCCAGCAGTTTGACACTCCGACCGATGAACACTGAAGCTTTCTTT. Its translation: CASSLTLRPMNTEAFF.

This chain uses TRBV5-1 with TRBJ2-5; 8 bases map to TRBD1. Trimming took 3 bases from V and 5 from J; bases not matched to a gene: 0. Germline V gives CDR1 SGHRS, CDR2 YFSETQ. The CDR3 consists of 12 residues. As DNA, the CDR3 is TGCGCCAGCAGCTGGACAGGGGAGACCCAGTACTTC. This gives the protein CASSWTGETQYF.

The chain recombines TRBV7-9 with TRBJ1-2; the D is unclear. The CDR3 consists of 14 residues. Per germline, CDR1 SEHNR and CDR2 FQNEAQ (reference sequence). The V end lost 5 bases, the J end lost 3 bases, and 13 bases lay between the germline ends. The CDR3 DNA reads as TGTGCCAGCAGCAAAGAGACTAAATACTATGGCTACACCTTC. Protein sequence: CASSKETKYYGYTF.

The chain couples TRBV30 to TRBJ2-7; 9 bases agree with TRBD2. Trimming removed 1 base from V and 2 bases from J; junction bases left unmatched: 6. Germline V gives CDR1 GTSNPN, CDR2 SVGIG (reference sequence). The CDR3 extends over 15 amino acids. This CDR3 is CAWSAGSGSAYEQYF. CDR3 in DNA: TGTGCCTGGAGTGCAGGTAGCGGGAGCGCCTACGAGCAGTACTTC.

The rearrangement uses TRBV14 and TRBJ2-7; D is uncertain. Trimming stripped 4 bases from V and 0 bases from J, with 7 bases between. There are 13 residues in the CDR3. The germline CDR1 and CDR2 sequences are SGHDN and FVKESK. The CDR3 spells CASSLKFSYEQYF. CDR3 coding DNA: TGTGCCAGCAGCCTGAAATTCTCCTACGAGCAGTACTTC.

The rearrangement links TRBV5-1 to TRBJ2-4; no reliable D call. Looked up from germline, CDR1 is SGHRS and CDR2 is YFSETQ. The CDR3 length is 17 residues. The V gene lost 0 bases and the J gene lost 1 base, with 14 bases spanning the gap. Here the CDR3 DNA reads TGCGCCAGCAGCTTGGCCGGTTGGACGGATGCCAAAAACATTCAGTACTTC. Its protein product is CASSLAGWTDAKNIQYF.

The rearrangement uses TRBV6-5 and TRBJ1-5; perhaps TRBD1 as D (6 bases). The germline V and J ends were trimmed by 8 bases and 0 bases, with 14 bases remaining between them. CDR3 length equals 15 residues. Germline V CDR1 and CDR2: MNHEY, SVGAGI. CDR3 DNA sequence: TGTGCCAGCCGCCCCGACAGGAGTAGCAATCAGCCCCAGCATTTT. Its protein product is CASRPDRSSNQPQHF.